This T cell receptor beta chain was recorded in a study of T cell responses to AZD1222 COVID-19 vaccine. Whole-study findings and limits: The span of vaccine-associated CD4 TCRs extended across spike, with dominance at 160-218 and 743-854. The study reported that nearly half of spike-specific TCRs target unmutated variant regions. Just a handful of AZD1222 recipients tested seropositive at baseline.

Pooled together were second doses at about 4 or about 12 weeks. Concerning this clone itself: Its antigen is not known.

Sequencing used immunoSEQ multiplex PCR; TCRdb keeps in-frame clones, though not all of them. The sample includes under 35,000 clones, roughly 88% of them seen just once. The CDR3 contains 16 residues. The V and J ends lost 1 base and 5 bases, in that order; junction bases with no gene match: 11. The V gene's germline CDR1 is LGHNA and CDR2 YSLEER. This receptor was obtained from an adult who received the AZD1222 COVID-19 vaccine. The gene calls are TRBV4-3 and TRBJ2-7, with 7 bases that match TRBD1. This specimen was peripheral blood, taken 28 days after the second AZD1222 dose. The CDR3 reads CASSQGDSGTVDEQYF. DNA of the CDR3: TGCGCCAGCAGCCAAGGAGACTCGGGGACAGTGGACGAGCAGTACTTC.